This passage covers 3 T cell receptor beta chains from one sample sequenced in a study of blood T cell repertoires in COVID-19. Measured with immunoSEQ multiplex PCR; TCRdb has only the in-frame clones, and not every one. This repertoire shows about 160,000 clones, over 75% found once; its top ten account for 9.5% to 13%. Sequencing was performed on peripheral blood. All receptors come from a human donor in a cohort sampled during active COVID-19.

This clone was detected a few times. Germline and junction disagree at one end, which may indicate a read error. This sequence joins TRBV7-9 and TRBJ2-7; tentatively, D is TRBD2 (5 bases). The CDR3 is made up of 12 amino acids. In germline, CDR1 is SEHNR, CDR2 FQNEAQ (reference sequence). The DNA for the CDR3 is TGTGCCAGCGTTGCCAGCCGGGGTCAAAACTTCTTC. It codes for CASVASRGQNFF.

This chain joins TRBV11-1 and TRBJ2-7; D ambiguous. Looked up from germline, CDR1 is SGHAT and CDR2 is FQDESV (reference sequence). With 2 bases removed from V and 2 bases from J, the gap between germline ends came to 7 bases. The CDR3 length is 13 residues. The CDR3 coding sequence is TGTGCCAGCAGCTTACAGGCTACCTACGAGCAGTACTTC. Its translation is CASSLQATYEQYF.

This rearrangement joins TRBV10-3 to TRBJ2-3; D uncertain. Per germline, CDR1 ENHRY and CDR2 SYGVKD. CDR3 length equals 12 residues. V dropped 8 bases and J dropped 1 base, with 7 bases sitting between them. The CDR3 sequence: CAIRSGTDTQYF. In DNA form, the CDR3 reads TGTGCCATCCGGTCCGGCACAGATACGCAGTATTTT.